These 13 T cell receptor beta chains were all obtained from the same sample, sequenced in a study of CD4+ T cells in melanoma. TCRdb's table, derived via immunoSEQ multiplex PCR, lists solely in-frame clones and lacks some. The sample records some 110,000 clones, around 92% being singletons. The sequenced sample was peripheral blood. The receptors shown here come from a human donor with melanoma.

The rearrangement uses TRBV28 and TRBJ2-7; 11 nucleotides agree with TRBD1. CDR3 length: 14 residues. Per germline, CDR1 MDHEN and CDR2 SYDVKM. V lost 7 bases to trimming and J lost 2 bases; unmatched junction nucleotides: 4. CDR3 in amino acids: CASTSGQGAYEQYF. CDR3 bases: TGTGCCAGCACTTCGGGACAGGGGGCCTACGAGCAGTACTTC. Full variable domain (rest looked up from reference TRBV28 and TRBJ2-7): DVKVTQSSRYLVKRTGEKVFLECVQDMDHENMFWYRQDPGLGLRLIYFSYDVKMKEKGDIPEGYSVSREKKERFSLILESASTNQTSMYLCASTSGQGAYEQYFGPGTRLTVT.

The CDR3 reads CASSLDRGHYGYTF. CDR3 in DNA: TGTGCCAGCAGCTTAGACAGGGGGCACTATGGCTACACCTTC. V and J are TRBV7-2 and TRBJ1-2, with 9 bases that match TRBD1. V gave up 1 base and J gave up 3 bases; unmatched junction bases: 0. Germline CDR1 reads SGHTA; CDR2 reads FQGNSA. The CDR3 spans 14 residues.

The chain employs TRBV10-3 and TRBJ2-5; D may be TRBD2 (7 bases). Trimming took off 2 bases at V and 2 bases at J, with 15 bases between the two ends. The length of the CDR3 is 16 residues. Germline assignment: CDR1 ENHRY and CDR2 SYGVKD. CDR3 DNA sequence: TGTGCCATCAGTGAGCCTCGAGGGGGGGGGCAAGAGACCCAGTACTTC. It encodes CAISEPRGGGQETQYF.

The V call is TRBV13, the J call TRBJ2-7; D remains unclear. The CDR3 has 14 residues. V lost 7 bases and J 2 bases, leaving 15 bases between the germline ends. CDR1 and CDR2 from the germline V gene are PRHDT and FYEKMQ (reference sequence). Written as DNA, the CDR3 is TGTGCCAGCACCCCTTATGGTCCTACCTACGAGCAGTACTTC. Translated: CASTPYGPTYEQYF. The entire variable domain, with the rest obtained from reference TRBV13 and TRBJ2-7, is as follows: AAGVIQSPRHLIKEKRETATLKCYPIPRHDTVYWYQQGPGQDPQFLISFYEKMQSDKGSIPDRFSAQQFSDYHSELNMSSLELGDSALYFCASTPYGPTYEQYFGPGTRLTVT.

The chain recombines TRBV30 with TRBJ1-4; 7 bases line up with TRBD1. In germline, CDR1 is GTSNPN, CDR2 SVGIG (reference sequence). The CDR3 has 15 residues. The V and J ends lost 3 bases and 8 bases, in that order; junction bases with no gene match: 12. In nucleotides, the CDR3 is TGTGCCTGGAGCGTATATCCGACAGGGATGGAAAAACTGTTTTTT. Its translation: CAWSVYPTGMEKLFF.

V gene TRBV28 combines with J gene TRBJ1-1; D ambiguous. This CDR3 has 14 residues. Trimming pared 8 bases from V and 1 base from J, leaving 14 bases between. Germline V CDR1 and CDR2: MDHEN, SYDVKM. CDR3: CASLPGPRNTEAFF. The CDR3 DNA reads TGTGCCAGCCTACCCGGGCCCCGGAACACTGAAGCTTTCTTT.

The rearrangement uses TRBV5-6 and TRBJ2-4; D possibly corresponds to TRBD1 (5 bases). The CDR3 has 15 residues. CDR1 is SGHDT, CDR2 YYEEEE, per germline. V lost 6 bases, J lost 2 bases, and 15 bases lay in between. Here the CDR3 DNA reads TGTGCCAGCAATGGGTGGGGCGCGTCCAAAAACATTCAGTACTTC. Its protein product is CASNGWGASKNIQYF.

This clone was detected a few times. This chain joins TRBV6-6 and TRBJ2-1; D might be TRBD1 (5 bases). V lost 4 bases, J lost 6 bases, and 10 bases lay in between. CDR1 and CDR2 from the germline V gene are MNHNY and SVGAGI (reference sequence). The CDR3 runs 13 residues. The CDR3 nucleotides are TGTGCCAGCAGTTTCCAGGGTCTCAATGAGCAGTTCTTC. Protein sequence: CASSFQGLNEQFF.

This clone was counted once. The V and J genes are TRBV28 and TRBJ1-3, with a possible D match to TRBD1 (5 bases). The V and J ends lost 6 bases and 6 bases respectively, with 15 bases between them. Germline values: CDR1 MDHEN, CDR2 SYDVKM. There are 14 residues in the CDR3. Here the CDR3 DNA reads TGTGCCAGCAGAGGGGCCCAGGGAGCAAACACCATATATTTT. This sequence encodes CASRGAQGANTIYF.

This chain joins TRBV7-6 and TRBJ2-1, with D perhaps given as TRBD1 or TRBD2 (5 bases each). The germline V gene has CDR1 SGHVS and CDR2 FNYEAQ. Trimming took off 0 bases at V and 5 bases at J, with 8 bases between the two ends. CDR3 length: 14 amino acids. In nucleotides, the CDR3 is TGTGCCAGCAGCTTAGCGGGGCGGGACAATGAGCAGTTCTTC. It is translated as CASSLAGRDNEQFF. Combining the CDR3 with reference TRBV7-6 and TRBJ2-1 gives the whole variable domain GAGVSQSPRYKVTKRGQDVALRCDPISGHVSLYWYRQALGQGPEFLTYFNYEAQQDKSGLPNDRFSAERPEGSISTLTIQRTEQRDSAMYRCASSLAGRDNEQFFGPGTRLTVL.

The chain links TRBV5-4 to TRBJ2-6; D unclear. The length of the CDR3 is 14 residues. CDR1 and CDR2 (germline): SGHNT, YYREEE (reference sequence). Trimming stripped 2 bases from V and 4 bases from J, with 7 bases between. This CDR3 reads CASSFEYGANVLTF. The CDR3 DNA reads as TGTGCCAGCAGCTTCGAGTACGGGGCCAACGTCCTGACTTTC.

CDR3 residues: CASSLRLAGASYEQYF. The DNA for the CDR3 is TGTGCCAGCAGCTTGAGGCTAGCGGGGGCCTCCTACGAGCAGTACTTC. The rearrangement uses TRBV5-4 and TRBJ2-7, with 10 bases aligning to TRBD2. Looked up from germline, CDR1 is SGHNT and CDR2 is YYREEE (reference sequence). V shed 1 base and J 0 bases; nucleotides not matched to a gene: 4. The CDR3 is 16 amino acids.

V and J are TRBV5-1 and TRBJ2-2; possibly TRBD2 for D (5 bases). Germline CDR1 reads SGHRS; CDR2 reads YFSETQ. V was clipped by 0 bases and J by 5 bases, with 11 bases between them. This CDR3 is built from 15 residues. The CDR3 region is CASSLVSGNTGELFF. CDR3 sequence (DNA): TGCGCCAGCAGCTTGGTCTCGGGGAATACCGGGGAGCTGTTTTTT.